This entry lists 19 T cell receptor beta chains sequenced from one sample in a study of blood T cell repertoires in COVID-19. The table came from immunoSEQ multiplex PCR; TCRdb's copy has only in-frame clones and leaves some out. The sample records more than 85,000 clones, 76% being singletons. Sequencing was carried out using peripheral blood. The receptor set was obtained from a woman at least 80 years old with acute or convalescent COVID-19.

The CDR3: CASSFYGANVLTF. DNA of the CDR3: TGTGCCAGCAGCTTTTATGGGGCCAACGTCCTGACTTTC. The rearrangement links TRBV7-2 to TRBJ2-6; D is unclear. Trimming took off 3 bases at V and 3 bases at J, with 3 bases between the two ends. This CDR3 region has 13 residues. In germline, CDR1 is SGHTA, CDR2 FQGNSA.

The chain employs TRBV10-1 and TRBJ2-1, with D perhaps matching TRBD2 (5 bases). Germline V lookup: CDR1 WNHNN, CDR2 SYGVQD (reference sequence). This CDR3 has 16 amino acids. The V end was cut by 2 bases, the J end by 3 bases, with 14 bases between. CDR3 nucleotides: TGCGCCAGCAGTGAGACCCCGGGGAGCTACTACAATGAGCAGTTCTTC. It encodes CASSETPGSYYNEQFF.

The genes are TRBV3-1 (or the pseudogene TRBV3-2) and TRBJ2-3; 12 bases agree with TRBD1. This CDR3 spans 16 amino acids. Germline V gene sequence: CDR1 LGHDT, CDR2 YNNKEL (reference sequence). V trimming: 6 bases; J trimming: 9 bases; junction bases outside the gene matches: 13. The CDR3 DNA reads TGTGCCAGCAGTTTGGGAGGGACAGGGGGCCGAATAACGCAGTATTTT. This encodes CASSLGGTGGRITQYF.

CDR3 in amino acids: CASTPRQGAYNSPLHF. Here the CDR3 DNA reads TGTGCCAGCACCCCCAGACAGGGGGCCTATAATTCACCCCTCCACTTT. The V call is TRBV28, the J call TRBJ1-6; the match to TRBD1 covers 9 bases. Germline V CDR1 and CDR2: MDHEN, SYDVKM. V dropped 7 bases and J dropped 2; count of bases not matched to a gene: 6. The CDR3 totals 16 residues.

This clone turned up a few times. The CDR3 DNA follows: TGTGCCAGCAAGGAGGGTGATCAGCCCCAGCATTTT. Residues: CASKEGDQPQHF. The chain combines TRBV6-5 with TRBJ1-5; D unclear. V was cut by 7 bases and J by 5 bases, with 9 bases left in between. The CDR3 extends over 12 amino acids. Looked up from germline, CDR1 is MNHEY and CDR2 is SVGAGI.

The CDR3 loop is CASSFGGLDEQFF. CDR3 bases: TGTGCCAGCAGCTTCGGGGGGCTGGATGAGCAGTTCTTC. The chain joins TRBV7-6 to TRBJ2-1, with D perhaps TRBD2 (7 bases). Between the trimmed V and J ends, which lost 3 bases and 8 bases, there was a span of 11 bases. Germline assignment: CDR1 SGHVS and CDR2 FNYEAQ. The CDR3 runs to 13 residues.

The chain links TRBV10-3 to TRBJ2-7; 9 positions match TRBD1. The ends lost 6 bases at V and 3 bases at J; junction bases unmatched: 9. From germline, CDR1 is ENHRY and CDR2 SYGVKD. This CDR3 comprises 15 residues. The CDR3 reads CAISQGQGDYYEQYF. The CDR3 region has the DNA TGTGCCATCAGCCAGGGACAGGGCGACTACTACGAGCAGTACTTC.

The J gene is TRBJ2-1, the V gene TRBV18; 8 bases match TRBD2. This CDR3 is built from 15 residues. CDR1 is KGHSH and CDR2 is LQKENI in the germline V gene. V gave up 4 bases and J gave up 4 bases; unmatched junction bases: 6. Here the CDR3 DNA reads TGTGCCAGCTCACTCGCGGCTAGCGGGTACAATGAGCAGTTCTTC. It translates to CASSLAASGYNEQFF.

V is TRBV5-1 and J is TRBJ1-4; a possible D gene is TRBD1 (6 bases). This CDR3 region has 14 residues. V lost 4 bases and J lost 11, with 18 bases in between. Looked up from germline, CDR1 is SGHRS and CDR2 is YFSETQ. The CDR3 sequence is CASSPQGRGNKLFF. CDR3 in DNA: TGCGCCAGCAGCCCACAGGGTAGAGGGAACAAACTGTTTTTT.

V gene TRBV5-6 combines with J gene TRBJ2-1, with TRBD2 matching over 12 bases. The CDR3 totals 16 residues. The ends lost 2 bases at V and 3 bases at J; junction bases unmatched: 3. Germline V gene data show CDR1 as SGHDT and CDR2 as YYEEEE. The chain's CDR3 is CASSFRTSGIYNEQFF. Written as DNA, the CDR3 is TGTGCCAGCAGCTTCCGGACTAGCGGGATCTACAATGAGCAGTTCTTC.

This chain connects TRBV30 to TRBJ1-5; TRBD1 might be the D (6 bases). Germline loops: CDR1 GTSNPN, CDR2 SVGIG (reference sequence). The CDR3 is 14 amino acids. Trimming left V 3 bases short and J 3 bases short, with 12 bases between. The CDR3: CAWSVDSINQPQHF. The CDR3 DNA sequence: TGTGCCTGGAGCGTGGACAGCATCAATCAGCCCCAGCATTTT.

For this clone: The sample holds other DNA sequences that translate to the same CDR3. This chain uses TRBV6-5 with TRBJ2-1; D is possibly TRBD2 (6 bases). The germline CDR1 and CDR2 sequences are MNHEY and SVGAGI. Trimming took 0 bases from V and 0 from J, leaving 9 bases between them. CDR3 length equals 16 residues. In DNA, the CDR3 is TGTGCCAGCAGTTACTCTAGGAGGGGCTCCTACAATGAGCAGTTCTTC. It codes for CASSYSRRGSYNEQFF.

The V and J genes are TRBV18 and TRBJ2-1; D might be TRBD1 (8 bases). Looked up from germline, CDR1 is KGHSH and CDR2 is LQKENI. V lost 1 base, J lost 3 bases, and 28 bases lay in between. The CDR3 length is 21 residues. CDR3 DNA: TGTGCCAGCTCACCACTTTCCCAGGGGGCCAGGCGGGAGTGGAGCTACAATGAGCAGTTCTTC. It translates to CASSPLSQGARREWSYNEQFF.

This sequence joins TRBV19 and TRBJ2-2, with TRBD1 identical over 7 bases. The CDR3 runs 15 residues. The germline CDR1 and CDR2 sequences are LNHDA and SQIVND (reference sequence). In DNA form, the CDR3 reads TGTGCGTCATCCCCGAAGGGGGCTAACACCGGGGAGCTGTTTTTT. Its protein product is CASSPKGANTGELFF.

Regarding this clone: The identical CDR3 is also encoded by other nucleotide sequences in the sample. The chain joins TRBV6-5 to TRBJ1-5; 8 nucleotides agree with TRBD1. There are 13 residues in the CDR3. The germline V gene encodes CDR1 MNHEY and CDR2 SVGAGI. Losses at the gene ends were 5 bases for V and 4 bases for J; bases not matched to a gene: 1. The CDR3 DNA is TGTGCCAGCAGTCGACAGGGGAATCAGCCCCAGCATTTT. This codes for CASSRQGNQPQHF.

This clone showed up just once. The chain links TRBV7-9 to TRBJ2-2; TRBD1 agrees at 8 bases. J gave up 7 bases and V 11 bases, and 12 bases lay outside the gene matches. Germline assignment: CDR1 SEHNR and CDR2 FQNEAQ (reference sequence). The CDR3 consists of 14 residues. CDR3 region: CARQDREVFGELFF. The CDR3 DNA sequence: TGTGCCCGCCAGGACAGGGAAGTGTTCGGGGAGCTGTTTTTT.

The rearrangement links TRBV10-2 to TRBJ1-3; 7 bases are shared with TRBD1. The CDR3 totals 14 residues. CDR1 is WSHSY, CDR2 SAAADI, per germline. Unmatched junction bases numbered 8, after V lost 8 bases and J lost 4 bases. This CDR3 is CASLEGGLGNTIYF. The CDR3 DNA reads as TGCGCCAGCCTTGAAGGGGGCCTGGGAAACACCATATATTTT.

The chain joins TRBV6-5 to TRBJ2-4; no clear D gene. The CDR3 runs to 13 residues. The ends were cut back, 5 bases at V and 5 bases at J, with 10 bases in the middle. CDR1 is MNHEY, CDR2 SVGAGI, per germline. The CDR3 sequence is CASSTSYQNIQYF. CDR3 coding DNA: TGTGCCAGCAGTACCTCCTACCAAAACATTCAGTACTTC.

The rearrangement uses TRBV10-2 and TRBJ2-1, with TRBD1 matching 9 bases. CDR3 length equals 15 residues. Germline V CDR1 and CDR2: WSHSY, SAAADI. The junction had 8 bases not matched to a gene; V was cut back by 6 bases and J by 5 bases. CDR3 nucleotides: TGCGCCAGCAGCGCCGGGACAGGGACCAACAATGAGCAGTTCTTC. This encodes CASSAGTGTNNEQFF.